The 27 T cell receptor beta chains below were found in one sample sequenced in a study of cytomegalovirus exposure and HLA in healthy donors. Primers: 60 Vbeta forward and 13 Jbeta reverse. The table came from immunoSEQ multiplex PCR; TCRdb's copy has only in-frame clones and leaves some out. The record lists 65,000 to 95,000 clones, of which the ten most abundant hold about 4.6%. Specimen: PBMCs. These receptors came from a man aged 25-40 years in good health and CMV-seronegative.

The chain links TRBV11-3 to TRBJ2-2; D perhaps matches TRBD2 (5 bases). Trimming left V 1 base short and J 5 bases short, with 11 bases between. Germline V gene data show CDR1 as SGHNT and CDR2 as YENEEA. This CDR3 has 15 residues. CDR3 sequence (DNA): TGTGCCAGCAGCTTAGTCGCGGGTGGGACCGGGGAGCTGTTTTTT. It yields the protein CASSLVAGGTGELFF.

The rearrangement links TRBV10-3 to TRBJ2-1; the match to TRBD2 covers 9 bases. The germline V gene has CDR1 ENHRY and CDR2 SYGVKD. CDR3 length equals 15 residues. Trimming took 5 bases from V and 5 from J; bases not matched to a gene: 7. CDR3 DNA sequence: TGTGCCATCAGTCCTCTAGCGGGGCAGAACAATGAGCAGTTCTTC. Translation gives CAISPLAGQNNEQFF.

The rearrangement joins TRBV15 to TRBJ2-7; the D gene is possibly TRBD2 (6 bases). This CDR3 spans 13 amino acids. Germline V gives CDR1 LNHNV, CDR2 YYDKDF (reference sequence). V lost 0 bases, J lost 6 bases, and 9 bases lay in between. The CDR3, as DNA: TGTGCCACCAGCAGAGATAGCGGCACCGAGCAGTACTTC. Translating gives CATSRDSGTEQYF.

Written as DNA, the CDR3 is TGTGCCAGCAGTGATCCCGGGACAGCTCAGCCCCAGCATTTT. It translates to CASSDPGTAQPQHF. The genes are TRBV6-1 and TRBJ1-5; TRBD1 aligns across 7 bases. The CDR3 has 14 residues. Trimming took 3 bases from V and 6 from J; bases not matched to a gene: 5. Germline V gene sequence: CDR1 MNHNS, CDR2 SASEGT.

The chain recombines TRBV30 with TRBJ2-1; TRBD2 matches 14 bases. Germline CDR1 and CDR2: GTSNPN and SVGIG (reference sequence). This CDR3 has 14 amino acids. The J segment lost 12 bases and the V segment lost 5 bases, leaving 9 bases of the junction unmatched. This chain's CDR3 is CAWWTSGRIGGQFF. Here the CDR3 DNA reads TGTGCCTGGTGGACTAGCGGGAGGATTGGGGGGCAGTTCTTC. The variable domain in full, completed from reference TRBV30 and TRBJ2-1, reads SQTIHQWPATLVQPVGSPLSLECTVEGTSNPNLYWYRQAAGRGLQLLFYSVGIGQISSEVPQNLSASRPQDRQFILSSKKLLLSDSGFYLCAWWTSGRIGGQFFGPGTRLTVL.

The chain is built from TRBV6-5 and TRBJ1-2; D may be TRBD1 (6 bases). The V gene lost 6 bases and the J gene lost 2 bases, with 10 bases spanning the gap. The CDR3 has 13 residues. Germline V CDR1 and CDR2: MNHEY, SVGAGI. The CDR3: CASSPGENYGYTF. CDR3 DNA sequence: TGTGCCAGCAGCCCAGGGGAAAACTATGGCTACACCTTC.

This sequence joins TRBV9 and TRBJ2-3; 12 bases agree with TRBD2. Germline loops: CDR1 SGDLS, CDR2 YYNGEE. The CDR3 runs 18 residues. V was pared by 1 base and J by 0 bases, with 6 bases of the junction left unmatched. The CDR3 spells CASSVTTSGGHSTDTQYF. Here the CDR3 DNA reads TGTGCCAGCAGCGTAACGACTAGCGGGGGCCATAGCACAGATACGCAGTATTTT.

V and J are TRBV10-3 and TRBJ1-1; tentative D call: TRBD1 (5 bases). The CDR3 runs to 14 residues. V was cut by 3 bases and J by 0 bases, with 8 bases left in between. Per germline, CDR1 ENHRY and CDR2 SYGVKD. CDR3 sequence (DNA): TGTGCCATCAGTGAACGGGGGTTGAACACTGAAGCTTTCTTT. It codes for CAISERGLNTEAFF.

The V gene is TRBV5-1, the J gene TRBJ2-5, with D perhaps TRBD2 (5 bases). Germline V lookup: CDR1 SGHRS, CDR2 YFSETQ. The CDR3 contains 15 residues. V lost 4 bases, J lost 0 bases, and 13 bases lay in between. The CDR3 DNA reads TGCGCCAGCAGCCTAGGACTCATGTACCAAGAGACCCAGTACTTC. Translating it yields CASSLGLMYQETQYF.

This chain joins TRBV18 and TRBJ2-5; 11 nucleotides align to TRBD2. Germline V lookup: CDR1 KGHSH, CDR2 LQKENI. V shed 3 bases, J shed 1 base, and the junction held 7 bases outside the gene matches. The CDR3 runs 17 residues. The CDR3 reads CASSPVPSGRLQETQYF. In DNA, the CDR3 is TGTGCCAGCTCACCGGTCCCTAGCGGGAGGCTCCAAGAGACCCAGTACTTC.

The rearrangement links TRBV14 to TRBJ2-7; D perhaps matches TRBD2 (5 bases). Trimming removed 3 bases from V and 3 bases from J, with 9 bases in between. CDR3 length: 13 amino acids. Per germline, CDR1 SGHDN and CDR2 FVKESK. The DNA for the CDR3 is TGTGCCAGCAGCCAGGGAGTCGGCTACGAGCAGTACTTC. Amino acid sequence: CASSQGVGYEQYF.

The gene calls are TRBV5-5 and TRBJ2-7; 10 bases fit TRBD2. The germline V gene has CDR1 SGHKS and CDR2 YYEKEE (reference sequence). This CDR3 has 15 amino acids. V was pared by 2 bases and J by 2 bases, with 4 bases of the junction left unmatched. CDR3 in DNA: TGTGCCAGCAGCTTAGTAGCGGGAGGTACCTACGAGCAGTACTTC. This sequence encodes CASSLVAGGTYEQYF.

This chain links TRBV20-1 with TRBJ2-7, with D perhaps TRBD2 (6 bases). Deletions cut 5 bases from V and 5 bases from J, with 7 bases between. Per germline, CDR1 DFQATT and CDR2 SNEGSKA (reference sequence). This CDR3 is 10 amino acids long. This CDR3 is CSARGNEQYF. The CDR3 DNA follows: TGCAGTGCTCGGGGGAACGAGCAGTACTTC.

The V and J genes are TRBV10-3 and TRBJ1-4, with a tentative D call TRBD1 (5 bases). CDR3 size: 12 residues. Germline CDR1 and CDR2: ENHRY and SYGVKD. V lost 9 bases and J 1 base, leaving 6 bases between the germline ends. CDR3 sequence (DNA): TGTGCCATTCAGGGAACTAATGAAAAACTGTTTTTT. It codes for CAIQGTNEKLFF.

The chain's CDR3 is CASSLNPDRRKYF. The CDR3 coding sequence is TGTGCCAGCAGTTTAAACCCGGACAGGCGAAAGTACTTC. The rearrangement links TRBV28 to TRBJ2-5; 7 bases align to TRBD1. This CDR3 comprises 13 residues. Germline CDR1 reads MDHEN; CDR2 reads SYDVKM. J gave up 12 bases and V 2 bases, and 9 bases lay outside the gene matches.

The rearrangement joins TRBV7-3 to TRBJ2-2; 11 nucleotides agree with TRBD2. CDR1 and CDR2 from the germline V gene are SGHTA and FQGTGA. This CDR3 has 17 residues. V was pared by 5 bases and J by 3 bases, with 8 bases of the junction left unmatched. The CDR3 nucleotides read TGTGCCAGCAGCCGGACTAGCGGGCCAGCCGACACCGGGGAGCTGTTTTTT. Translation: CASSRTSGPADTGELFF.

The CDR3 nucleotides read TGTGCCAGCAGCGTCGGGACAATTAGCACAGATACGCAGTATTTT. Translating gives CASSVGTISTDTQYF. The rearrangement links TRBV6-1 to TRBJ2-3; D is perhaps TRBD1 (6 bases). In germline, CDR1 is MNHNS, CDR2 SASEGT. The CDR3 runs to 15 residues. V was shortened by 6 bases and J by 0 bases, with 13 bases between the two germline ends.

The CDR3, as DNA: TGTGCCAGCAGCCAAACAGAGGGGGTCGAAGCTTTCTTT. Protein product: CASSQTEGVEAFF. This sequence joins TRBV14 and TRBJ1-1; a possible D gene is TRBD1 (6 bases). The CDR3 has 13 amino acids. From germline, CDR1 is SGHDN and CDR2 FVKESK. V dropped 2 bases and J dropped 8 bases, with 12 bases sitting between them.

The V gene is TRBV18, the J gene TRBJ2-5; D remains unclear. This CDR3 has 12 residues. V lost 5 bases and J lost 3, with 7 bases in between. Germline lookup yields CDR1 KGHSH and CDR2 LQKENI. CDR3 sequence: CASSELKETQYF. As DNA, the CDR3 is TGTGCCAGCTCAGAACTTAAAGAGACCCAGTACTTC. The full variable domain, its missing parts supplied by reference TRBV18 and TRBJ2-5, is NAGVMQNPRHLVRRRGQEARLRCSPMKGHSHVYWYRQLPEEGLKFMVYLQKENIIDESGMPKERFSAEFPKEGPSILRIQQVVRGDSAAYFCASSELKETQYFGPGTRLLVL.

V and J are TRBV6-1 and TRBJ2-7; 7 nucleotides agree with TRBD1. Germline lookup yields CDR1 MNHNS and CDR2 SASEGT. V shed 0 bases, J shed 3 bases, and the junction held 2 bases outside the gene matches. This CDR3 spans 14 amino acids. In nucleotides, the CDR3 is TGTGCCAGCAGTGAAGCTTGGACAGGCTACGAGCAGTACTTC. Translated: CASSEAWTGYEQYF.

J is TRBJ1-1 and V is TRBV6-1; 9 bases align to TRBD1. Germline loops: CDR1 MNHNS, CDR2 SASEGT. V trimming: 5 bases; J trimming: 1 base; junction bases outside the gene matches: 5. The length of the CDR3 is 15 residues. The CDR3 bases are TGTGCCAGCAGTCCACAGACAGGGGGGAACACTGAAGCTTTCTTT. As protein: CASSPQTGGNTEAFF.

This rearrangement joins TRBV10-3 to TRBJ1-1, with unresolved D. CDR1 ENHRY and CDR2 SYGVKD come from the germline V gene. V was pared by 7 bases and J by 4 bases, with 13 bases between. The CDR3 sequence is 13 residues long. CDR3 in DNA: TGTGCCATCACCCGCGGGGAGGTCACTGAAGCTTTCTTT. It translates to CAITRGEVTEAFF.

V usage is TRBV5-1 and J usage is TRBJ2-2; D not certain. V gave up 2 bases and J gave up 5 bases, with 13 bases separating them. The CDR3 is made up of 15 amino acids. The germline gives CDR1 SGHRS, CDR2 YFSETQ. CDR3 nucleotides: TGCGCCAGCAGCTTCCCACGCCTCGGGACCGGGGAGCTGTTTTTT. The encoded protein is CASSFPRLGTGELFF.

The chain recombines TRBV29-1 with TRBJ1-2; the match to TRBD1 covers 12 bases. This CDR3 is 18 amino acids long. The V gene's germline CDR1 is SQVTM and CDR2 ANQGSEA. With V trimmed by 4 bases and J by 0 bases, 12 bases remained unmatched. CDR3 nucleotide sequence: TGCAGCGTTGGAAGAGGGGGACAGGGGGCTTCTTCTAACTATGGCTACACCTTC. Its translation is CSVGRGGQGASSNYGYTF. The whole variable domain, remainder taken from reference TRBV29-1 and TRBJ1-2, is SAVISQKPSRDICQRGTSLTIQCQVDSQVTMMFWYRQQPGQSLTLIATANQGSEATYESGFVIDKFPISRPNLTFSTLTVSNMSPEDSSIYLCSVGRGGQGASSNYGYTFGSGTRLTVV.

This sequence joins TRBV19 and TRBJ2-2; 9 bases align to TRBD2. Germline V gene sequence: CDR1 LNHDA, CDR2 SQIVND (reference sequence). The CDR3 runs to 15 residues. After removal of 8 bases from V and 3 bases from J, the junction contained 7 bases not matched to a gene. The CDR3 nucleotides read TGTGCCAGTCATAGCGGGAGTGGGGACACCGGGGAGCTGTTTTTT. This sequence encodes CASHSGSGDTGELFF. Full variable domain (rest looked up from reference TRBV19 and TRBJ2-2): DGGITQSPKYLFRKEGQNVTLSCEQNLNHDAMYWYRQDPGQGLRLIYYSQIVNDFQKGDIAEGYSVSREKKESFPLTVTSAQKNPTAFYLCASHSGSGDTGELFFGEGSRLTVL.

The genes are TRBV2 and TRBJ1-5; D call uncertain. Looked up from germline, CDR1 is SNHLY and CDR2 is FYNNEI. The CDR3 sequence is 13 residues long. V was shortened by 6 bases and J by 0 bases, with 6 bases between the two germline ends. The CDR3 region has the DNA TGTGCCAGCAGCCCTTATAGCAATCAGCCCCAGCATTTT. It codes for CASSPYSNQPQHF. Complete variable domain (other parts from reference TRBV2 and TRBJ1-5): EPEVTQTPSHQVTQMGQEVILRCVPISNHLYFYWYRQILGQKVEFLVSFYNNEISEKSEIFDDQFSVERPDGSNFTLKIRSTKLEDSAMYFCASSPYSNQPQHFGDGTRLSIL.

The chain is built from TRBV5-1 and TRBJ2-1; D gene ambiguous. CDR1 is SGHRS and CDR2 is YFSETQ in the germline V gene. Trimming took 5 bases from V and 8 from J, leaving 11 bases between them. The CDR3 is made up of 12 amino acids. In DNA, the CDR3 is TGCGCCAGCAGGACCATCCGGGATGAGCAGTTCTTC. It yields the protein CASRTIRDEQFF.